The T cell receptor (beta chain) under discussion was sequenced for a study of molecular identifiers for immune sequencing clone quantification. This CDR3 has 17 residues. Germline V gene sequence: CDR1 MNHEY, CDR2 SVGAGI. With respect to this clonotype: A clone one base away is much larger, so this may be a read error.

TCRdb used MiXCR to reprocess the PCR reads, holding one entry per CDR3 protein. Of tens of thousands of distinct CDR3 sequences in the sample, roughly 21% are singletons; the top ten hold approximately 1.1%. The sample taken for sequencing was naive CD8+ T cells from blood, with Jurkat cell RNA spiked in. Subset given: FACS-sorted CD8+CD4-CCR7+CD45RA+ naive T cells. This TCR was sampled from a human donor in good health. Some libraries in this study had Jurkat cell RNA spiked in. The V and J genes are TRBV6-5 and TRBJ2-1; 12 nucleotides align to TRBD2. The CDR3 spells CAGSYALAGGAKGEQFF. In DNA form, the CDR3 reads TGTGCCGGCAGTTACGCCCTAGCGGGGGGGGCAAAGGGAGAGCAGTTCTTC.